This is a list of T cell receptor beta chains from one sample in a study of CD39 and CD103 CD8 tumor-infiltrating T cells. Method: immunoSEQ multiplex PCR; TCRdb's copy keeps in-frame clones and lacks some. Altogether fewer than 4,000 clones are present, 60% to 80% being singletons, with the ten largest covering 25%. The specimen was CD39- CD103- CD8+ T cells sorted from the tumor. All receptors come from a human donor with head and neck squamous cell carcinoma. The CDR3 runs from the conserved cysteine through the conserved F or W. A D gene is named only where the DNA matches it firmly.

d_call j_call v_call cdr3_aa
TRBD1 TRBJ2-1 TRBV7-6 CASSPTGGGSHEQFF
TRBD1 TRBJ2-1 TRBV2 CASRTPDRGILNEQFF
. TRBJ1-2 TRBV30 CAWTGGALGYGYTF
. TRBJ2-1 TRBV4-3 CASSQDPGWSSYNEQFF
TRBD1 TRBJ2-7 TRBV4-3 CASSPRTGYEQYF
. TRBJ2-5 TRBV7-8 CASSFIPTNQETQYF
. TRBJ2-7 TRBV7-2 CASGRKLYEQYF
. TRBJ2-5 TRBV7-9 CASSLFLGVQETQYF
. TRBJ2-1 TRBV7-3 CASSSGDEQFF
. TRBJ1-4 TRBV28 CASSLIPGGRNEKLFF
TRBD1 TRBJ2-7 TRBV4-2 CASSQETGDRHSYEQYF
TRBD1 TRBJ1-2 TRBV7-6 CASSAGTDPNYGYTF
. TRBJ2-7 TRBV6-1 CASSSWAVGDEQYF
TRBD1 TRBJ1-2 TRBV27 CASSLRTGHGYTF
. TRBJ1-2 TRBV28 CASSSRDRDVWGYTF
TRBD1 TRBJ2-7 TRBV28 CASSSRTGSSYEQYF
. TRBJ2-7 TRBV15 CATSSTHYRAPHEQYF
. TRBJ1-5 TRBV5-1 CASSLEGGQPQHF
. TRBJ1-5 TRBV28 CASSPEAYSNQPQHF
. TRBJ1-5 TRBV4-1 CASSQGVAGGGPQHF
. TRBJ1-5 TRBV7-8 CASSLAFNQPQHF
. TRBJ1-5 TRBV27 CASWAPHSNQPQHF
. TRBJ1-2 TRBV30 CAWSDTTGGNGYTF
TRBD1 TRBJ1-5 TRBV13 CASSIWTGGDQPQHF
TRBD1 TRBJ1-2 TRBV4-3 CASSQEADGTGGYTF
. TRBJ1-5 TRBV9 CASSVGGGSQPQHF
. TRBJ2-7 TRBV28 CASSANQRGEQYF
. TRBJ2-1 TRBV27 CASRQTGNEQFF
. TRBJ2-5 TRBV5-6 CASSLTGTQETQYF
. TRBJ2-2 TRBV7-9 CASSLGTADHLNTGELFF
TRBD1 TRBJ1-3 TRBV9 CASSVGTGSFSGNTIYF
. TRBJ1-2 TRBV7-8 CASSVDWGRNYGYTF
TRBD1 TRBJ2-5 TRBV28 CASSLVDRGLLETQYF
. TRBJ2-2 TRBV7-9 CASSTWDSNTGELFF
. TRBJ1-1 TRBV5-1 CASSWGMDMNTEAFF
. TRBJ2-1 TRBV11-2 CATKGQFF
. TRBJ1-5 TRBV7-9 CASSQGPGNQPQHF
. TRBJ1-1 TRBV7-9 CASSLVDSNTEAFF
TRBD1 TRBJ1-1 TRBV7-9 CASSPPTGGSNTEAFF
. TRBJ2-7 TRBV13 CASSSLEEGEQYF
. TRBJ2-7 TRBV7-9 CASSLGTVTYEQYF
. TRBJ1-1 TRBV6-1 CASSEGGVLTEAFF
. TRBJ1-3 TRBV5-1 CASSLVGDSSGNTIYF
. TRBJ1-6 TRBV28 CASRNRDRNSPLHF
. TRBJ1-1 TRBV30 CAWDTGGNTEAFF
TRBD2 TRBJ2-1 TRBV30 CALVARAGGYNEQFF
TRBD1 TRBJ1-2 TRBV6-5 CASSYSGQGGYTF
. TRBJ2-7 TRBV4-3 CASSQDGGYEQYF
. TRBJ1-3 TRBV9 CASSVAGGSSGNTIYF
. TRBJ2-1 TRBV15 CATSGENLLSYNEQFF
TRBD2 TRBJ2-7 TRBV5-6 CASSFTGLADSYEQYF
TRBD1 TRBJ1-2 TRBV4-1 CASSPIQGAAGYTF